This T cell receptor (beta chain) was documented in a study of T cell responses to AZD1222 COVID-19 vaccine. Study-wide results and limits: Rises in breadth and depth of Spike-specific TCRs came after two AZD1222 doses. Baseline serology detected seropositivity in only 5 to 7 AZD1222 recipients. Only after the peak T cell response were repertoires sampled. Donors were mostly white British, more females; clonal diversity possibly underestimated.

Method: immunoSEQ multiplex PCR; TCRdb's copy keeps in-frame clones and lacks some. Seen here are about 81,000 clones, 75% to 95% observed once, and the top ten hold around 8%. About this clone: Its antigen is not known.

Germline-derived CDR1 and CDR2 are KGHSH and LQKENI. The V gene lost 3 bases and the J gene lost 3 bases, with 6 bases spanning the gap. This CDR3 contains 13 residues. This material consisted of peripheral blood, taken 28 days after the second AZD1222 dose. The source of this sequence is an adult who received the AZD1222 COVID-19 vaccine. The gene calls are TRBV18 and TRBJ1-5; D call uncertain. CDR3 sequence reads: CASSPKTNQPQHF. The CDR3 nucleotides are TGTGCCAGCTCACCGAAGACCAATCAGCCCCAGCATTTT.